Sequencing of this TCR beta chain was carried out in a study of blood T cell repertoires in COVID-19. Overall study: Acute and convalescent COVID-19 specimens originated in the United States, Italy and Spain.

Original handling: Reference gene primer amplification gave estimated nucleated cell counts. Using immunoSEQ multiplex PCR, the repertoire was profiled, and TCRdb retains in-frame clones only, with some absent. The V and J calls and the clone size are those of that table, but D and trimming were determined from the DNA. The table records approximately 280,000 clones, roughly 90% of them present only once. V was clipped by 6 bases and J by 0 bases, with 7 bases between them. The CDR3 has 13 residues. Per the germline V gene, CDR1 is LNHDA and CDR2 is SQIVND (reference sequence). This sequence originates from a man aged 18 to 29 with active or convalescent COVID-19. The gene calls are TRBV19 and TRBJ2-3; D is ambiguous. The sample comprised peripheral blood. The DNA for the CDR3 is TGTGCCAGTAGCTCACAAAGCACAGATACGCAGTATTTT. Its protein is CASSSQSTDTQYF.